This T cell receptor beta chain was found in a study of read filtering for tumor transcriptome and immune sequencing. Overall study context: Mean patient age was roughly 61 years, range roughly 40 to 80; approximately 17 male, 14 to 15 female. Fewer than ten patients were R-ISS I, 16 were R-ISS II, roughly seven were R-ISS III.

Molecular barcoded adaptors covering alpha/delta and beta/gamma chains were used on approximately 400 ng RNA. In TCRdb, the reads were re-called with MiXCR into one record per CDR3 protein. The table records around 33,000 distinct CDR3 sequences, less than 20% of them present only once. In this sample, this clonotype turned up many times. V was cut by 4 bases and J by 4 bases, with 17 bases left in between. CDR1 and CDR2 (germline): SGHKS, YYEKEE (reference sequence). The CDR3 has 15 residues. The genes are TRBV5-5 and TRBJ2-5, with D perhaps TRBD1 (6 bases). Sequenced: a population of CD138-negative cells sorted from bone marrow. The origin of this receptor is a donor at least 40 years old with multiple myeloma. The CDR3 loop is CASSGYTGLGETQYF. The CDR3 nucleotides read TGTGCCAGCAGCGGCTACACAGGGTTGGGAGAGACCCAGTACTTC.